This T cell receptor (beta chain) originates from a study of blood T cell repertoires in COVID-19. Study background: The United States, Italy and Spain were the sources of the acute and convalescent COVID-19 samples. From T cells, B-cell-depleted T cells, or PBMCs came the material, which was cDNA or gDNA.

By share of the sample, this clone is large. As processed by the authors: Amplifying reference gene primers gave estimates of nucleated cell counts. TCRdb's table, derived via immunoSEQ multiplex PCR, lists solely in-frame clones and lacks some. D and trimming come from the DNA, and the V and J calls and clone size come from that table. The sample carries about 200,000 clones, approximately 86% recorded once. The sequence derives from a woman aged 25 to 39 who had been exposed to COVID-19. Sequenced: PBMCs or T cells enriched from blood (not recorded which).

The CDR3 reads CSVVQGNGYTF. The CDR3 DNA is TGCAGCGTAGTTCAGGGTAACGGCTACACCTTC. V is TRBV29-1 and J is TRBJ1-2; tentatively, D is TRBD1 (5 bases). This CDR3 is built from 11 residues. V shed 6 bases and J shed 8 bases, with 13 bases lying between them. Germline V gene lookup returns CDR1 SQVTM and CDR2 ANQGSEA.